A single sample is the source of the 11 T cell receptor beta chains below, sequenced in a study of blood T cells in healthy people across ages. Sample-barcoded 5' priming and a J-beta primer mix drove a second PCR of about 6 to 12 cycles. MiXCR, applied by TCRdb to the 5' RACE reads, yields one record per CDR3 protein. The sample has hundreds of thousands of distinct CDR3 sequences, over 45% seen once. The sample comprised blood. These receptors were obtained from a man between 60 and 75 years old in good health.

The chain has TRBV20-1 and TRBJ2-7; 7 positions agree with TRBD2. V was clipped by 0 bases and J by 4 bases; unmatched bases: 12. This CDR3 has 16 amino acids. Germline CDR1 is DFQATT and CDR2 is SNEGSKA (reference sequence). For the CDR3, the DNA is TGCAGTGCTAGAGATACGGGGGGACCTAATGATTACGAGCAGTACTTC. Its translation: CSARDTGGPNDYEQYF.

This clonotype was seen a few times. This rearrangement joins TRBV4-2 to TRBJ1-2, with D hard to call. CDR1 and CDR2 from the germline V gene are LGHNA and YNFKEQ. CDR3 length: 15 residues. The germline V and J ends were trimmed by 5 bases and 2 bases, with 15 bases remaining between them. This CDR3 is CASSTDEKVNYGYTF. The CDR3 DNA reads as TGTGCCAGCAGCACCGATGAGAAGGTGAACTATGGCTACACCTTC.

The chain recombines TRBV4-2 with TRBJ1-4; no clear D gene. Deletions cut 1 base from V and 4 bases from J, with 10 bases between. From germline, CDR1 is LGHNA and CDR2 YNFKEQ. This CDR3 comprises 15 residues. CDR3 in amino acids: CASSQVLGVNEKLFF. In DNA, the CDR3 is TGTGCCAGCAGCCAAGTGCTTGGGGTTAATGAAAAACTGTTTTTT.

In its sample, this clonotype was seen a few times. Here the CDR3 reads CASSLAPGGRTDTQYF. CDR3 nucleotide sequence: TGTGCCAGCAGCTTAGCGCCCGGGGGACGCACAGATACGCAGTATTTT. The chain couples TRBV7-6 to TRBJ2-3; D possibly corresponds to TRBD2 (6 bases). The length of the CDR3 is 16 residues. Germline-derived CDR1 and CDR2 are SGHVS and FNYEAQ. Trimming stripped 0 bases from V and 1 base from J, with 11 bases between.

This chain uses TRBV13 with TRBJ2-5; D not certain. This CDR3 comprises 14 residues. V was pared by 3 bases and J by 1 base, with 9 bases between. In germline, CDR1 is PRHDT, CDR2 FYEKMQ (reference sequence). The CDR3 loop is CASSFYYSQETQYF. The CDR3 nucleotides read TGTGCCAGCAGCTTCTACTATTCCCAAGAGACCCAGTACTTC.

V is TRBV20-1 and J is TRBJ2-1; no firm D call. Germline CDR1 DFQATT, CDR2 SNEGSKA (reference sequence). Trimming cost V 6 bases and J 9 bases, with 15 bases left between them. This CDR3 has 12 residues. CDR3 loop: CSAGLLTTEQFF. The CDR3 bases are TGCAGTGCCGGGCTCCTAACAACTGAGCAGTTCTTC.

This sequence joins TRBV25-1 and TRBJ2-7; a possible D gene is TRBD2 (6 bases). This CDR3 has 15 residues. Trimming removed 5 bases at V and 2 bases at J, with 16 bases between. The germline V gene encodes CDR1 MGHDK and CDR2 SYGVNS. The CDR3 is CASSKSGTATYEQYF. The CDR3 DNA reads as TGTGCCAGCAGTAAGTCCGGGACTGCGACCTACGAGCAGTACTTC.

This clonotype was seen once. One end of the junction fails to match germline, which may point to a read error. This sequence joins TRBV7-8 and TRBJ2-1, with 7 bases matching TRBD1. This CDR3 spans 15 amino acids. Germline CDR1 is SGHVS and CDR2 is FQNEAQ. This CDR3 is CTSSLVTGAYNEQFF. In DNA form, the CDR3 reads TGTACCAGCAGCTTAGTCACAGGGGCTTACAATGAGCAGTTCTTC.

V is TRBV20-1 and J is TRBJ2-7; TRBD2 matches 8 bases. V lost 3 bases, J lost 3 bases, and 1 base stayed unmatched. Looked up from germline, CDR1 is DFQATT and CDR2 is SNEGSKA (reference sequence). This CDR3 contains 12 residues. CDR3 protein: CSARAGGYEQYF. In DNA form, the CDR3 reads TGCAGTGCTAGGGCGGGGGGCTACGAGCAGTACTTC.

V and J are TRBV7-9 and TRBJ2-5; perhaps TRBD2 as D (6 bases). Per the germline V gene, CDR1 is SEHNR and CDR2 is FQNEAQ (reference sequence). This CDR3 has 17 amino acids. Trimming took 1 base from V and 0 from J, leaving 15 bases between them. For the CDR3, the DNA is TGTGCCAGCAGCTTAGTACCCCGGGGGATGTACCAAGAGACCCAGTACTTC. Its translation: CASSLVPRGMYQETQYF.

This clonotype appeared a single time. The rearrangement joins TRBV29-1 to TRBJ2-7; weak D call: TRBD2 (6 bases). Trimming removed 3 bases from V and 7 bases from J, with 22 bases in between. CDR1 is SQVTM and CDR2 is ANQGSEA in the germline V gene. The CDR3 has 15 residues. The CDR3 coding sequence is TGCAGCGTTGACCTCGTGGGACTCATCGACAATGAGCAGTACTTC. Translated, it gives CSVDLVGLIDNEQYF.